This paragraph covers one T cell receptor (beta chain) sequence. The antigen is not known. This specimen comes from a study of T cell responses to AZD1222 COVID-19 vaccine. Study-level findings and limits: Increased Spike-specific TCR breadth and depth were observed after two AZD1222 doses.

Pooling of second doses given at about 4 or about 12 weeks was done. Assay used: immunoSEQ multiplex PCR; TCRdb lists only in-frame clones, some missing. The sample has 70,000 to 95,000 clones; 85% to 90% are singletons. J lost 0 bases, V lost 4 bases, and 17 bases had no gene match. The CDR3 spans 21 residues. Germline V CDR1 and CDR2: SGHVS, FQNEAQ. The chain joins TRBV7-8 to TRBJ2-2; 10 positions match TRBD2. This specimen was peripheral blood, taken 28 days after the second AZD1222 dose. The sequence was collected from an adult who received the AZD1222 COVID-19 vaccine. The CDR3 here is CASSSRFRELAGRTNTGELFF. Written as DNA, the CDR3 is TGTGCCAGCAGCTCCCGATTCCGGGAACTAGCGGGACGAACGAACACCGGGGAGCTGTTTTTT.